This TCR beta chain originates from a study of blood T cells in healthy people across ages. Whole-study findings and limits: Unsorted PBMCs ruled out conclusive naive versus antigen-experienced comparison.

As for this clonotype: The antigen is unknown.

Next came a second PCR, run for 7 to 11 cycles, which used a sample-barcoded 5' primer along with a J-beta primer mix. TCRdb independently ran MiXCR on the 5' RACE reads; one entry per CDR3 protein. Among fewer than 900,000 distinct CDR3 sequences listed, roughly 41% were seen once. This CDR3 comprises 15 residues. Trimming shortened V by 5 bases and J by 9 bases, and 20 bases separated the two germline ends. The origin of this receptor is an older woman in good health. What was sequenced was blood. The J gene is TRBJ2-1, the V gene TRBV12-3 or TRBV12-4; D may be TRBD2 (6 bases). The CDR3 DNA reads as TGTGCCAGCAGTCCAAGCGGGTACCCAGGACCTGAGCAGTTCTTC. Its translation is CASSPSGYPGPEQFF.